The 3 T cell receptor beta chains listed next were all sequenced from one sample in a study of blood T cell repertoires in COVID-19. Sequenced by immunoSEQ multiplex PCR; TCRdb stores in-frame clones only, minus some. Of 110,000 to 150,000 clones listed, around 90% are singletons. Sample: peripheral blood. The receptor set was obtained from a man in his 70s with acute or convalescent COVID-19.

CDR3 region: CASRGLNEKLFF. In DNA form, the CDR3 reads TGTGCCAGCCGAGGACTTAATGAAAAACTGTTTTTT. The J gene is TRBJ1-4, the V gene TRBV19; D not resolved. Germline V gives CDR1 LNHDA, CDR2 SQIVND (reference sequence). This CDR3 spans 12 amino acids. Trimming took 9 bases from V and 4 from J, leaving 9 bases between them.

The rearrangement joins TRBV11-1 to TRBJ2-7; 9 nucleotides align to TRBD1. V gave up 2 bases and J gave up 2 bases; unmatched junction bases: 4. CDR3 length equals 15 residues. Germline V gene data show CDR1 as SGHAT and CDR2 as FQDESV (reference sequence). CDR3 in amino acids: CASSLHRGLTYEQYF. Written as DNA, the CDR3 is TGTGCCAGCAGCTTACACAGGGGGCTTACCTACGAGCAGTACTTC.

The chain joins TRBV27 to TRBJ2-3, with D tentatively TRBD1 (6 bases). The germline V and J ends were trimmed by 4 bases and 1 base, with 9 bases remaining between them. CDR1 is MNHEY and CDR2 is SMNVEV in the germline V gene (reference sequence). The CDR3 totals 14 residues. The CDR3 spells CASSWTAGTDTQYF. The CDR3 DNA sequence: TGTGCCAGCAGTTGGACAGCAGGCACAGATACGCAGTATTTT.